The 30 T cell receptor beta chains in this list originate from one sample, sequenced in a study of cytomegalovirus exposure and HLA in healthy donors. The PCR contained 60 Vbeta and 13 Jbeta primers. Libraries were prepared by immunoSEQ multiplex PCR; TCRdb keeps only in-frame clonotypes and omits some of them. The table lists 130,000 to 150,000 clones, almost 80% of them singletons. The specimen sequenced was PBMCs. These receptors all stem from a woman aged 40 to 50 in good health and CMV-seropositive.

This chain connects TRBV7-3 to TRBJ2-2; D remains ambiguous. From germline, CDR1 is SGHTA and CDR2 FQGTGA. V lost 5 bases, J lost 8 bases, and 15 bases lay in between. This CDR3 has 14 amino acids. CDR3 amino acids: CASSQQTGMGELFF. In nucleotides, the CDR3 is TGTGCCAGCAGCCAGCAGACTGGTATGGGGGAGCTGTTTTTT.

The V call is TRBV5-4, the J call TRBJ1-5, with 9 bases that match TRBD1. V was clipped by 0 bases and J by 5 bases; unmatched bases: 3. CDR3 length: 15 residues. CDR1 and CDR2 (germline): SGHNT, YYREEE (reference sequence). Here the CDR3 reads CASSLDRGRDQPQHF. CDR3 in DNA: TGTGCCAGCAGCTTGGACAGGGGGCGCGATCAGCCCCAGCATTTT.

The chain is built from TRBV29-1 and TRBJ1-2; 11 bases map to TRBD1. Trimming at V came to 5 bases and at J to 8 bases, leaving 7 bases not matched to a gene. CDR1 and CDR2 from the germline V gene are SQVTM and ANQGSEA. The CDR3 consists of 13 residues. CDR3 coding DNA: TGCAGCGTTTCCGGACAGGGGGCTTGGGGCTACACCTTC. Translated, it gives CSVSGQGAWGYTF.

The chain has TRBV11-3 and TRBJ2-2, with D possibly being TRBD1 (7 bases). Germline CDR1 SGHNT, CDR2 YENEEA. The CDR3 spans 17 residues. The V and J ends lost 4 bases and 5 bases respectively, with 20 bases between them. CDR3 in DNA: TGTGCCAGCAGCTCACCAGGCGGAGGGGGCGTAACCGGGGAGCTGTTTTTT. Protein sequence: CASSSPGGGGVTGELFF.

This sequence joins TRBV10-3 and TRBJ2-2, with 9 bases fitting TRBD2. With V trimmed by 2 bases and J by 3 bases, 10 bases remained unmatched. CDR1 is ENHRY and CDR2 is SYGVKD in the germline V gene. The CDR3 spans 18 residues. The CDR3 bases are TGTGCCATCAGTGAGAGGGCTAGCGGGGTGACGGACACCGGGGAGCTGTTTTTT. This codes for CAISERASGVTDTGELFF.

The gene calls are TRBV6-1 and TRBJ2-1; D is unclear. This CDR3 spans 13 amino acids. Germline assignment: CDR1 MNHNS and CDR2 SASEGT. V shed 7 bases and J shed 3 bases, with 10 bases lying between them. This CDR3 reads CASKREGYNEQFF. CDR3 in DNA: TGTGCCAGCAAGCGAGAAGGCTACAATGAGCAGTTCTTC.

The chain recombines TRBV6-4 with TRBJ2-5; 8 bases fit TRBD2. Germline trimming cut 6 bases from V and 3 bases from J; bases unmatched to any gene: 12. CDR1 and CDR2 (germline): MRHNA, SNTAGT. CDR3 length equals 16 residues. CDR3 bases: TGTGCCAGCAGGCCAACGGGGGGGGACACGGAAGAGACCCAGTACTTC. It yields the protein CASRPTGGDTEETQYF.

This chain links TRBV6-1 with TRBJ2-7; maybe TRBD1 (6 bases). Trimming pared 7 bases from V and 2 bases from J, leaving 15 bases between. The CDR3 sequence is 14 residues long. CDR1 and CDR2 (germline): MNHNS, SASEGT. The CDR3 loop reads CASNQFTGTYEQYF. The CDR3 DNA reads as TGTGCCAGCAATCAATTTACAGGGACCTACGAGCAGTACTTC.

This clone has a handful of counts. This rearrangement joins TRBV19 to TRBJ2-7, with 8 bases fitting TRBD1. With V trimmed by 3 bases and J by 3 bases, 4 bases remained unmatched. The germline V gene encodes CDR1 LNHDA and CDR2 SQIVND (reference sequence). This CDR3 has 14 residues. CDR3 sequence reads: CASSIGGTGYEQYF. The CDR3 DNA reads TGTGCCAGTAGTATTGGGGGGACAGGCTACGAGCAGTACTTC.

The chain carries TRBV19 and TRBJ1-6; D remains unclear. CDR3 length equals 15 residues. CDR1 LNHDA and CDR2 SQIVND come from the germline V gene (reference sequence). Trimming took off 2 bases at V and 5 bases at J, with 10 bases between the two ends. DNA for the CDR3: TGTGCCAGTAGTATAACGACACCCCATAATTCACCCCTCCACTTT. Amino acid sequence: CASSITTPHNSPLHF.

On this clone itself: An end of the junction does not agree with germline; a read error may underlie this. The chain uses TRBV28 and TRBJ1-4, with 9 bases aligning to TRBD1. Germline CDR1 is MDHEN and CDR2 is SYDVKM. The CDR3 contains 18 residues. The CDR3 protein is CAGSTRDRVWATNEKLFF. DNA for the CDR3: TGTGCCGGCAGCACCCGGGACAGGGTCTGGGCAACTAATGAAAAACTGTTTTTT.

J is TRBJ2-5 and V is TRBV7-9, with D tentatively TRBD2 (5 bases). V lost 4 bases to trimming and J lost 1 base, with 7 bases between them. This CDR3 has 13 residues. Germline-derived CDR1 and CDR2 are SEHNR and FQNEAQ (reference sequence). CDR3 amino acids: CASSSRGQETQYF. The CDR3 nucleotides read TGTGCCAGCAGCTCTCGGGGCCAAGAGACCCAGTACTTC. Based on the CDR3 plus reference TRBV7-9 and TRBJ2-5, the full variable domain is DTGVSQNPRHKITKRGQNVTFRCDPISEHNRLYWYRQTLGQGPEFLTYFQNEAQLEKSRLLSDRFSAERPKGSFSTLEIQRTEQGDSAMYLCASSSRGQETQYFGPGTRLLVL.

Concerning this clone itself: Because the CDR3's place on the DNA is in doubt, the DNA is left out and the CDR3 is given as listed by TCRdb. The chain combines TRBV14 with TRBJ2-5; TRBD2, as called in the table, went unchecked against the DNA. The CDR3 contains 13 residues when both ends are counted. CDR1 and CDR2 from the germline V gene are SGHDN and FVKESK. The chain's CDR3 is CASSQDILETQYF.

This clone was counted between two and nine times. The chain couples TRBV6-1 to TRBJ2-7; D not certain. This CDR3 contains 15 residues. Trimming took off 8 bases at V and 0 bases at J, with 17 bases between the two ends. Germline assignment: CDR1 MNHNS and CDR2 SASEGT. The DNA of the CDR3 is TGTGCCAGCGAACCCGGCGGCCCGAGCTCCTACGAGCAGTACTTC. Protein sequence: CASEPGGPSSYEQYF.

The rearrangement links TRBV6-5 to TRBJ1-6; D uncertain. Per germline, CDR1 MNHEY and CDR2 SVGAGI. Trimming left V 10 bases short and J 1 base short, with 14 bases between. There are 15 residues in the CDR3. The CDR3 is CATLNPRSYNSPLHF. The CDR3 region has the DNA TGTGCCACCCTTAACCCCAGATCCTATAATTCACCCCTCCACTTT.

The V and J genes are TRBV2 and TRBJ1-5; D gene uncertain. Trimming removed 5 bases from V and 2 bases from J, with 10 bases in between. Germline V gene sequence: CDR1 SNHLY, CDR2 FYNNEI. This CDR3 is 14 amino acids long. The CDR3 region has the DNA TGTGCCAGCAGTTACATTGGTGGCAATCAGCCCCAGCATTTT. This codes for CASSYIGGNQPQHF.

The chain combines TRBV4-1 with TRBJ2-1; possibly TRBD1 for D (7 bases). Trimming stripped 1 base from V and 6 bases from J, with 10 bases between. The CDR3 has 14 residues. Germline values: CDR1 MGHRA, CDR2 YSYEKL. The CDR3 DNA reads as TGCGCCAGCAGCCAAGGTCAGGGGGGCAATGAGCAGTTCTTC. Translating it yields CASSQGQGGNEQFF.

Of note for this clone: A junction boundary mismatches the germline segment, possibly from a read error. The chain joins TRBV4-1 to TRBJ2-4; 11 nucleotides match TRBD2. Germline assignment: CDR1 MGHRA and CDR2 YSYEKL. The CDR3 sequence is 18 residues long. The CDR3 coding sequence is TGCGTCAGCAGCCCTAGCGGGGGGTCGAATTTAGCCAAAAACATTCAGTACTTC. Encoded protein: CVSSPSGGSNLAKNIQYF.

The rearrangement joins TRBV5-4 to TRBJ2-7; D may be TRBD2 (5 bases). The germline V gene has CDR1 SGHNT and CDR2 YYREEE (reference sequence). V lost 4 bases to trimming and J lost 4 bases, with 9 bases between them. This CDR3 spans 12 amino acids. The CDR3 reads CASSRDGYEQYF. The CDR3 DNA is TGTGCCAGCAGCCGGGATGGTTACGAGCAGTACTTC.

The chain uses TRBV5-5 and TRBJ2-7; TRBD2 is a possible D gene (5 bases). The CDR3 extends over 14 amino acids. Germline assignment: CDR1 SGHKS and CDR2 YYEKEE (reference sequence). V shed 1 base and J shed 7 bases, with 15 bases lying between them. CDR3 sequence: CASSLTAAQWEQYF. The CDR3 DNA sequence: TGTGCCAGCAGCTTGACAGCGGCCCAGTGGGAGCAGTACTTC. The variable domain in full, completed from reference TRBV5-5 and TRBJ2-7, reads DAGVTQSPTHLIKTRGQQVTLRCSPISGHKSVSWYQQVLGQGPQFIFQYYEKEERGRGNFPDRFSARQFPNYSSELNVNALLLGDSALYLCASSLTAAQWEQYFGPGTRLTVT.

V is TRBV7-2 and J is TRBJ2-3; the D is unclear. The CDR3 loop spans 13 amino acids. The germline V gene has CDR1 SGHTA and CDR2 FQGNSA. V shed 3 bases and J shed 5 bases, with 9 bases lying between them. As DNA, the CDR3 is TGTGCCAGCAGCTTTAAGTACTTAGATACGCAGTATTTT. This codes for CASSFKYLDTQYF.

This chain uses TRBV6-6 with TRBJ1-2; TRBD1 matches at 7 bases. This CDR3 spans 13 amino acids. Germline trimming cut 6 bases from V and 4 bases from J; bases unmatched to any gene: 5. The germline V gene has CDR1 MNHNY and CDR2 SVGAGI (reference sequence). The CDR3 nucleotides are TGTGCCAGCAGAGGGACAGACCTCTATGGCTACACCTTC. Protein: CASRGTDLYGYTF.

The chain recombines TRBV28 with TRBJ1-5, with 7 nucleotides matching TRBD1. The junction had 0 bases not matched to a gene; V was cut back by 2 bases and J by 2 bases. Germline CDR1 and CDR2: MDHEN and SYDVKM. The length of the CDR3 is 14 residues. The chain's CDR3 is CASSLGTGNQPQHF. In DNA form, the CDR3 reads TGTGCCAGCAGTTTAGGGACAGGCAATCAGCCCCAGCATTTT.

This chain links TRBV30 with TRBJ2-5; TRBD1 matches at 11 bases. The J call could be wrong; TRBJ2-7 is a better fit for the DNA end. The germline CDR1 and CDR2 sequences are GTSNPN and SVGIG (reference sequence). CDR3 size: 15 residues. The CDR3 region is CAWSRGTGGRNEQYF. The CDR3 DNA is TGTGCCTGGAGTCGGGGGACAGGGGGAAGGAACGAGCAGTACTTC.

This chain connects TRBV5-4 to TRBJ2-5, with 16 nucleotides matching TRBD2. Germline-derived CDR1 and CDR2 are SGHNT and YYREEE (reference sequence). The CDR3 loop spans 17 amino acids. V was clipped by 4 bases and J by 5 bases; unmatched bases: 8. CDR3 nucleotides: TGTGCCAGCAGCACCGGGACTAGCGGGGGGGAGCGGGAGACCCAGTACTTC. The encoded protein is CASSTGTSGGERETQYF.

The CDR3 protein is CASSLQGALWDSPLHF. In nucleotides, the CDR3 is TGTGCCAGCAGTTTACAGGGGGCCCTTTGGGATTCACCCCTCCACTTT. V and J are TRBV27 and TRBJ1-6, with 8 bases matching TRBD1. Losses at the gene ends were 2 bases for V and 8 bases for J; bases not matched to a gene: 8. This CDR3 comprises 16 residues. CDR1 is MNHEY, CDR2 SMNVEV, per germline (reference sequence).

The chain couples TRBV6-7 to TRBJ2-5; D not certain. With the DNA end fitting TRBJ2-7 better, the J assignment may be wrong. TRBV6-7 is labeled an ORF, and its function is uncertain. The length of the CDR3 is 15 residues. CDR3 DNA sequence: TGTGCCAGCAGTTCCGACACCCTGCTACCTTACGAGCAGTACTTC. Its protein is CASSSDTLLPYEQYF.

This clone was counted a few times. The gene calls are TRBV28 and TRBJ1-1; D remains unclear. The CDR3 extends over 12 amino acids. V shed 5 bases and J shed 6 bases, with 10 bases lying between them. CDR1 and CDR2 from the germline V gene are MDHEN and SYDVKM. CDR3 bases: TGTGCCAGCAGTGTCTATCGGGCTGAAGCTTTCTTT. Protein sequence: CASSVYRAEAFF.

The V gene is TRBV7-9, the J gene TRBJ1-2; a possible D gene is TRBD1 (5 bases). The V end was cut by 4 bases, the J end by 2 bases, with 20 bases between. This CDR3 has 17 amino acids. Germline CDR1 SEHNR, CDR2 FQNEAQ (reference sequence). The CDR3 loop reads CASSSYSLPGQNYGYTF. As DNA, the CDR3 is TGTGCCAGCAGCTCTTACAGCTTACCAGGACAAAACTATGGCTACACCTTC.

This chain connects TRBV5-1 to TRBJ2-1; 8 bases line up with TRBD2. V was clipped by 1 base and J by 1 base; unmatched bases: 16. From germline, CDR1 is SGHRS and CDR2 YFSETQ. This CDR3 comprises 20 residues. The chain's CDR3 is CASSLFGLASIETSYNEQFF. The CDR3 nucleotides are TGCGCCAGCAGCTTGTTTGGACTAGCCTCAATAGAGACATCCTACAATGAGCAGTTCTTC. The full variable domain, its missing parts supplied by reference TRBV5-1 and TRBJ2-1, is KAGVTQTPRYLIKTRGQQVTLSCSPISGHRSVSWYQQTPGQGLQFLFEYFSETQRNKGNFPGRFSGRQFSNSRSEMNVSTLELGDSALYLCASSLFGLASIETSYNEQFFGPGTRLTVL.